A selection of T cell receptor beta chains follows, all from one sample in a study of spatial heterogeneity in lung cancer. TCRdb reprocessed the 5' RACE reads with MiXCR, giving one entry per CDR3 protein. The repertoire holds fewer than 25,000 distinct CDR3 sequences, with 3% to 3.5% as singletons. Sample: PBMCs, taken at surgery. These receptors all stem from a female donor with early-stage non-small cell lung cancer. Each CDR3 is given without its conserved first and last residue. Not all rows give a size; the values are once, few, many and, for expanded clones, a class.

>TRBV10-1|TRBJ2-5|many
ASSDRETQETQY
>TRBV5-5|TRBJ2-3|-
ASSFGTGEGTQY
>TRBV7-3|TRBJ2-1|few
ASSLTSAPGGYEQF
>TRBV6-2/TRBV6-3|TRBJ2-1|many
ASRTQTDEQF
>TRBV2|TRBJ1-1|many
ASRKDRVSNTEAF
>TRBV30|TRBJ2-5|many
AWSAILRTQY
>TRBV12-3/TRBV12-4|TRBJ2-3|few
ASSLRALAGMSDTQY
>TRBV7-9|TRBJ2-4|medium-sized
ASSTERGGVFAKNIQY
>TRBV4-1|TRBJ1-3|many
ASSQDWAGSGNTIY
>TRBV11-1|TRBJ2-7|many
ASSLKEIGPGSEQY
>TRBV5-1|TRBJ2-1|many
ASSFSVPRDEQF
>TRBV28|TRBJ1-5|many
ASSSPQGAKPTYSNQPQH
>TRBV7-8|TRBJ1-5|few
ASSLNTGGLQH
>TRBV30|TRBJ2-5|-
AWMGGETQY
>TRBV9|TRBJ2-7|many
ASSASGRAYEQY
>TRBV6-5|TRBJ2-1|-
ASSYGTGGYEQF
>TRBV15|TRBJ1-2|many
ATSRGQGANYGYT
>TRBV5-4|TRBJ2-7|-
ASSQPGQLSYEQY
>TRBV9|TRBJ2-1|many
ASSSRGSGYNEQF
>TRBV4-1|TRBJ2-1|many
ASRQPGQGPPEF
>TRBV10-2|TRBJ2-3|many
ASRPGLAGIDTQY
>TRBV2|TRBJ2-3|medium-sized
ASSALRAGTDTQY
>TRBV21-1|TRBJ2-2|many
ASSYWTIRGTGELF
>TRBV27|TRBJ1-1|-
ASSLRPGWGSTEAF
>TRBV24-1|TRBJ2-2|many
ATSHSDRDTGELF
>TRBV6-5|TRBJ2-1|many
ASRAEVSGLGKTGPKQF
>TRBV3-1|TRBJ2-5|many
ASSQVERTLQETQY
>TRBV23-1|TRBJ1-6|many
ASSQSSRSPTGQGTSPLH
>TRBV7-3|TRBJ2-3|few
ASSFRLADSTDTQY
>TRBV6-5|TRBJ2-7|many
ASGPGGSYEQY
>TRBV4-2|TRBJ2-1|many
ASSQDELAGRYEQF
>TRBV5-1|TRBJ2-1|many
ASSRIGYNEQF
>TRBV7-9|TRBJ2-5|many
ASSPEAPQETQY
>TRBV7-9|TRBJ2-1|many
ASSLLNEQF
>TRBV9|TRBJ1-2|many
ASSVGAGGKVGYT